The 24 T cell receptor beta chains below come from one sample, sequenced in a study of blood T cell repertoires in COVID-19. Method: immunoSEQ multiplex PCR; TCRdb's copy keeps in-frame clones and lacks some. The table includes about 220,000 clones, 88% detected once. The sample was PBMCs or T cells enriched from blood (not recorded which). These receptors came from a woman in her 30s who had recovered from COVID-19.

The V and J genes are TRBV7-2 and TRBJ1-1, with 8 bases matching TRBD1. J was trimmed by 3 bases and V by 5 bases; bases with no gene match: 5. Germline V gene sequence: CDR1 SGHTA, CDR2 FQGNSA. This CDR3 is 14 amino acids long. The CDR3 bases are TGTGCCAGCAGCCCATCGACAGGGGACACTGAAGCTTTCTTT. Translating gives CASSPSTGDTEAFF.

The CDR3 is CASSLADRDTGELFF. The CDR3 DNA reads as TGCGCCAGCAGCTTGGCGGACAGGGACACCGGGGAGCTGTTTTTT. The gene calls are TRBV5-1 and TRBJ2-2, with 8 positions matching TRBD1. CDR3 length: 15 residues. The V segment lost 0 bases and the J segment 3 bases; nucleotides outside the gene matches: 1. The germline CDR1 and CDR2 sequences are SGHRS and YFSETQ.

The chain links TRBV4-3 to TRBJ2-3, with 9 bases that match TRBD2. This CDR3 comprises 18 residues. In germline, CDR1 is LGHNA, CDR2 YSLEER. The V and J ends lost 0 bases and 2 bases, in that order; junction bases with no gene match: 9. The CDR3 loop is CASSQEGLSGGFTDTQYF. The CDR3 DNA reads TGCGCCAGCAGCCAAGAAGGCCTTAGCGGGGGATTCACAGATACGCAGTATTTT.

The chain uses TRBV4-2 and TRBJ1-3, with 7 bases that match TRBD1. CDR1 is LGHNA, CDR2 YNFKEQ, per germline. This CDR3 spans 15 amino acids. Trimming cost V 1 base and J 2 bases; bases outside gene matches: 2. CDR3 DNA sequence: TGTGCCAGCAGCCAAGCAGGGGGGCCTGGAAACACCATATATTTT. Amino acid sequence: CASSQAGGPGNTIYF.

This clone was counted once. The V gene is TRBV3-1 (or the pseudogene TRBV3-2), the J gene TRBJ2-1; 8 positions agree with TRBD2. J was trimmed by 11 bases and V by 6 bases; bases with no gene match: 12. CDR3 size: 14 residues. Germline values: CDR1 LGHDT, CDR2 YNNKEL (reference sequence). The DNA of the CDR3 is TGTGCCAGCAGTCCCGGGAGGGGGGCTGGTCAGCAGTTCTTC. Translated: CASSPGRGAGQQFF.

The DNA of the CDR3 is TGTGCCAGCAGCCAAGAGGGCAGGGGCCAAGATGAGCAGTTCTTC. Translating gives CASSQEGRGQDEQFF. The chain couples TRBV4-2 to TRBJ2-1; tentative D call: TRBD1 (6 bases). The germline CDR1 and CDR2 sequences are LGHNA and YNFKEQ. This CDR3 region has 15 residues. V lost 0 bases to trimming and J lost 8 bases, with 14 bases between them.

The V call is TRBV7-8, the J call TRBJ1-3, with D hard to call. The V end was cut by 2 bases, the J end by 0 bases, with 8 bases between. This CDR3 is built from 15 residues. Germline CDR1 SGHVS, CDR2 FQNEAQ. CDR3 loop: CASSLREFSGNTIYF. CDR3 DNA sequence: TGTGCCAGCAGCTTAAGGGAGTTCTCTGGAAACACCATATATTTT.

This chain uses TRBV5-1 with TRBJ2-1, with D perhaps TRBD1 (6 bases). Trimming cost V 4 bases and J 6 bases, with 11 bases left between them. Germline V gene data show CDR1 as SGHRS and CDR2 as YFSETQ. The length of the CDR3 is 13 residues. CDR3 nucleotide sequence: TGCGCCAGCAGCCAAACAGGGTTCAATGAGCAGTTCTTC. Its translation: CASSQTGFNEQFF.

The V call is TRBV2, the J call TRBJ1-2, with TRBD1 as a possible D gene (5 bases). CDR3 size: 12 residues. V dropped 4 bases and J dropped 8 bases, with 11 bases sitting between them. Germline V lookup: CDR1 SNHLY, CDR2 FYNNEI. The CDR3, as DNA: TGTGCCAGCAGTGTGTACCAGGGAGGCTACACCTTC. This gives the protein CASSVYQGGYTF.

The chain uses TRBV5-4 and TRBJ2-4; perhaps TRBD2 as D (6 bases). This CDR3 is 17 amino acids long. The germline V gene encodes CDR1 SGHNT and CDR2 YYREEE (reference sequence). V lost 0 bases to trimming and J lost 1 base, with 14 bases between them. CDR3 in amino acids: CASSLGAGFSAKNIQYF. CDR3 DNA: TGTGCCAGCAGCTTGGGGGCGGGGTTTTCTGCCAAAAACATTCAGTACTTC.

The V and J genes are TRBV11-2 and TRBJ2-7; 8 positions match TRBD1. Germline-derived CDR1 and CDR2 are SGHAT and FQNNGV. After removal of 3 bases from V and 4 bases from J, the junction contained 2 bases not matched to a gene. This CDR3 contains 13 residues. In DNA form, the CDR3 reads TGTGCCAGCAGCTTGGACAGGGTGTACGAGCAGTACTTC. Amino acid sequence: CASSLDRVYEQYF. The whole variable domain, filled in from reference TRBV11-2 and TRBJ2-7, reads EAGVAQSPRYKIIEKRQSVAFWCNPISGHATLYWYQQILGQGPKLLIQFQNNGVVDDSQLPKDRFSAERLKGVDSTLKIQPAKLEDSAVYLCASSLDRVYEQYFGPGTRLTVT.

V is TRBV19 and J is TRBJ1-1, with TRBD1 matching 7 bases. CDR3 length equals 13 residues. Trimming cost V 5 bases and J 4 bases; bases outside gene matches: 4. Germline CDR1 is LNHDA and CDR2 is SQIVND (reference sequence). Written as DNA, the CDR3 is TGTGCCAGTAGTTTGACAGGGATCACTGAAGCTTTCTTT. It yields the protein CASSLTGITEAFF.

The rearrangement joins TRBV5-1 to TRBJ1-4; 8 bases are shared with TRBD1. Germline values: CDR1 SGHRS, CDR2 YFSETQ. The V and J ends lost 2 bases and 5 bases, in that order; junction bases with no gene match: 8. The CDR3 runs to 16 residues. The CDR3 loop reads CASSFGPGGLNEKLFF. Written as DNA, the CDR3 is TGCGCCAGCAGCTTTGGGCCAGGGGGCTTGAATGAAAAACTGTTTTTT.

The J gene is TRBJ2-3, the V gene TRBV9; the D gene is possibly TRBD2 (6 bases). CDR3 length: 15 amino acids. The germline V gene encodes CDR1 SGDLS and CDR2 YYNGEE. V lost 4 bases to trimming and J lost 2 bases, with 14 bases between them. The CDR3 loop is CASSPGTPHTDTQYF. The CDR3 bases are TGTGCCAGCAGCCCCGGGACTCCACACACAGATACGCAGTATTTT.

This clone was counted once. V gene TRBV7-9 combines with J gene TRBJ2-5, with 8 bases identical to TRBD2. Per germline, CDR1 SEHNR and CDR2 FQNEAQ (reference sequence). The CDR3 extends over 16 amino acids. The junction had 5 bases not matched to a gene; V was cut back by 1 base and J by 1 base. The CDR3 nucleotides are TGTGCCAGCAGCTTAGATCGCGGGGGGCTCCAAGAGACCCAGTACTTC. Translated: CASSLDRGGLQETQYF.

V usage is TRBV7-6 and J usage is TRBJ1-2; weak D call: TRBD1 (6 bases). V was cut by 3 bases and J by 6 bases, with 11 bases left in between. Germline V CDR1 and CDR2: SGHVS, FNYEAQ. The CDR3 is made up of 13 amino acids. The CDR3 protein is CASSFWTDHGYTF. Here the CDR3 DNA reads TGTGCCAGCAGCTTTTGGACAGACCATGGCTACACCTTC.

The rearrangement links TRBV5-4 to TRBJ1-3; tentatively, D is TRBD1 (6 bases). The CDR3 extends over 14 amino acids. The germline V gene encodes CDR1 SGHNT and CDR2 YYREEE (reference sequence). The V and J ends lost 4 bases and 4 bases respectively, with 12 bases between them. The CDR3 loop is CASSEDRTGNTIYF. DNA for the CDR3: TGTGCCAGCAGCGAGGACAGAACGGGAAACACCATATATTTT.

This chain uses TRBV6-4 with TRBJ1-2, with TRBD1 identical over 7 bases. The V gene's germline CDR1 is MRHNA and CDR2 SNTAGT. This CDR3 has 14 amino acids. V trimming: 6 bases; J trimming: 3 bases; junction bases outside the gene matches: 7. The CDR3 sequence: CASSINRGDYGYTF. The CDR3 DNA reads as TGTGCCAGCAGCATCAACAGGGGCGACTATGGCTACACCTTC.

V gene TRBV3-1 (or the pseudogene TRBV3-2) combines with J gene TRBJ2-5; no definite D call. CDR3 length equals 12 residues. Germline V lookup: CDR1 LGHDT, CDR2 YNNKEL (reference sequence). V lost 3 bases to trimming and J lost 5 bases, with 7 bases between them. The CDR3 loop is CASSQRWETQYF. DNA for the CDR3: TGTGCCAGCAGCCAGAGATGGGAGACCCAGTACTTC.

This clone is a singleton in its sample. The chain couples TRBV5-1 to TRBJ2-5; the match to TRBD2 covers 12 bases. The CDR3 length is 16 residues. Trimming removed 4 bases from V and 2 bases from J; junction bases left unmatched: 6. CDR1 is SGHRS, CDR2 YFSETQ, per germline. As DNA, the CDR3 is TGCGCCAGCAGCCCACGACTAGCGGGGGCTCAAGAGACCCAGTACTTC. This sequence encodes CASSPRLAGAQETQYF.

The chain recombines TRBV29-1 with TRBJ1-2; D not resolved. Germline V lookup: CDR1 SQVTM, CDR2 ANQGSEA. The CDR3 runs 13 residues. V dropped 4 bases and J dropped 2 bases, with 11 bases sitting between them. The CDR3, as DNA: TGCAGCGTTGTTGAACAAACGAACTATGGCTACACCTTC. This sequence encodes CSVVEQTNYGYTF.

This clone has a handful of counts. The V call is TRBV6-5, the J call TRBJ1-1, with D possibly being TRBD1 (5 bases). Per the germline V gene, CDR1 is MNHEY and CDR2 is SVGAGI. CDR3 length: 13 residues. V was clipped by 10 bases and J by 7 bases, with 19 bases between them. As DNA, the CDR3 is TGTGCCACCAACCCCCTTCGTCAGGGTGAAGCTTTCTTT. Translation gives CATNPLRQGEAFF.

The chain joins TRBV5-4 to TRBJ1-2; TRBD1 is a possible D gene (5 bases). The germline V gene has CDR1 SGHNT and CDR2 YYREEE (reference sequence). The CDR3 extends over 15 amino acids. With 0 bases removed from V and 0 bases from J, the gap between germline ends came to 9 bases. The CDR3 region has the DNA TGTGCCAGCAGCTTGGGGTTGACAGCTAACTATGGCTACACCTTC. Amino acid sequence: CASSLGLTANYGYTF.

The J gene is TRBJ1-4, the V gene TRBV10-3; tentatively, D is TRBD1 (5 bases). This CDR3 region has 17 residues. V was clipped by 0 bases and J by 4 bases, with 15 bases between them. Germline V gives CDR1 ENHRY, CDR2 SYGVKD. CDR3 DNA sequence: TGTGCCATCAGTGAGTCGAAGATTGGGGGAGGTAATGAAAAACTGTTTTTT. This translates into CAISESKIGGGNEKLFF.